The next 5 T cell receptor beta chains were all read from a single sample in a study of shared clonotypes between healthy human individuals. Produced via immunoSEQ multiplex PCR; TCRdb's table is partial and in-frame only. The data hold about 2 million clones, with around 96% observed a single time. CD45RO-negative CD8 cells positively selected for CCR7 made up the naive population, which excluded terminally differentiated effector memory CD45RA+ cells. The source material was naive CD8+ T cells sorted from blood. The receptors were sampled from a man in his late teens or twenties in good health.

This clone came up once. This chain links TRBV5-4 with TRBJ2-7; 7 bases map to TRBD2. Trimming at V came to 4 bases and at J to 7 bases, leaving 8 bases not matched to a gene. Per the germline V gene, CDR1 is SGHNT and CDR2 is YYREEE (reference sequence). This CDR3 contains 13 residues. Here the CDR3 DNA reads TGTGCCAGCAGCCTACCCAGCGGGGCGGAGCAGTACTTC. This sequence encodes CASSLPSGAEQYF. Filled out from reference TRBV5-4 and TRBJ2-7, the complete variable domain reads ETGVTQSPTHLIKTRGQQVTLRCSSQSGHNTVSWYQQALGQGPQFIFQYYREEENGRGNFPPRFSGLQFPNYSSELNVNALELDDSALYLCASSLPSGAEQYFGPGTRLTVT.

The gene calls are TRBV6-1 and TRBJ1-3; D is perhaps TRBD1 (6 bases). The CDR3 is 14 residues long. Trimming shortened V by 4 bases and J by 2 bases, and 9 bases separated the two germline ends. CDR1 is MNHNS, CDR2 SASEGT, per germline. The CDR3 coding sequence is TGTGCCAGCAGTGCCTGGACAGCTGGAAACACCATATATTTT. Translating it yields CASSAWTAGNTIYF.

The chain joins TRBV5-8 to TRBJ2-5; possibly TRBD2 for D (6 bases). CDR3 size: 16 residues. V was shortened by 4 bases and J by 3 bases, with 19 bases between the two germline ends. The germline CDR1 and CDR2 sequences are SGHTS and YDEGEE. Here the CDR3 reads CASSPGEAGWKETQYF. The CDR3 DNA reads as TGTGCCAGCAGCCCTGGGGAGGCAGGGTGGAAAGAGACCCAGTACTTC. The full variable domain, its missing parts supplied by reference TRBV5-8 and TRBJ2-5, is EAGVTQSPTHLIKTRGQQATLRCSPISGHTSVYWYQQALGLGLQFLLWYDEGEERNRGNFPPRFSGRQFPNYSSELNVNALELEDSALYLCASSPGEAGWKETQYFGPGTRLLVL.

The rearrangement uses TRBV6-5 and TRBJ2-7; 8 positions match TRBD2. V gave up 2 bases and J gave up 3 bases; unmatched junction bases: 9. Germline V CDR1 and CDR2: MNHEY, SVGAGI. This CDR3 is 16 amino acids long. This CDR3 is CASSYGVLAGGYEQYF. DNA of the CDR3: TGTGCCAGCAGTTACGGTGTATTGGCGGGGGGCTACGAGCAGTACTTC.

CDR3 nucleotides: TGTGCCAGCAGCTTAGTTGAGGGAGTGGGGTACGAGCAGTACTTC. Amino acids: CASSLVEGVGYEQYF. This chain joins TRBV7-2 and TRBJ2-7; tentatively, D is TRBD2 (5 bases). The CDR3 covers 15 residues. Trimming left V 1 base short and J 4 bases short, with 14 bases between. Germline CDR1 reads SGHTA; CDR2 reads FQGNSA.